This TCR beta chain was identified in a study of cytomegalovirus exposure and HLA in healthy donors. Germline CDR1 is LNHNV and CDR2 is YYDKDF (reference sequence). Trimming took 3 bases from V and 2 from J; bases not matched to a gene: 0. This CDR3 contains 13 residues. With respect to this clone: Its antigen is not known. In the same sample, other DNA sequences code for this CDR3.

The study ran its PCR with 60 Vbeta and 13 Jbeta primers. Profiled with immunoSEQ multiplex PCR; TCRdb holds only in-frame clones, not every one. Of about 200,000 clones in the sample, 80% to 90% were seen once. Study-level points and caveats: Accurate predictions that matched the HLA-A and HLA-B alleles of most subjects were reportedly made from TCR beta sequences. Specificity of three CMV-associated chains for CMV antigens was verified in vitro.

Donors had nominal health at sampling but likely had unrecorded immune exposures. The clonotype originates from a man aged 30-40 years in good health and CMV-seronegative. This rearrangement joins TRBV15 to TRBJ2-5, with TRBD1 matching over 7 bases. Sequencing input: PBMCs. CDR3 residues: CATSRGQQETQYF. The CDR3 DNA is TGTGCCACCAGCAGGGGACAGCAAGAGACCCAGTACTTC.